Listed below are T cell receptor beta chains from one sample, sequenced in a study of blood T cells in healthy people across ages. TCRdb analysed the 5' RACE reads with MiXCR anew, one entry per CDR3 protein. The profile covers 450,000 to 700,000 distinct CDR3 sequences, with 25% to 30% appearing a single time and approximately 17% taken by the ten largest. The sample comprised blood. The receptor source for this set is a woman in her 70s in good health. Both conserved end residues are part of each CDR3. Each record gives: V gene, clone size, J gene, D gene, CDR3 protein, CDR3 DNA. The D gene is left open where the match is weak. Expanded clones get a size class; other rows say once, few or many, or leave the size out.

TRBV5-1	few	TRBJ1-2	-	CASSLAAGASNYGYTF	TGCGCCAGCAGCTTGGCGGCAGGCGCTTCGAACTATGGCTACACCTTC
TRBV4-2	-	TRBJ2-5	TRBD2	CASSQDRASGGLGETQYF	TGTGCCAGCAGCCAAGATCGTGCTAGCGGGGGATTGGGGGAGACCCAGTACTTC
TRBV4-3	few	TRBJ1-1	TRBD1	CASSQDFTGVYTEAFF	TGCGCCAGCAGCCAAGATTTTACAGGGGTCTACACTGAAGCTTTCTTT
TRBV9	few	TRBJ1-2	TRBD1	CASSPRTGAPSEGYTF	TGTGCCAGCAGCCCACGGACAGGGGCCCCCAGTGAGGGCTACACCTTC
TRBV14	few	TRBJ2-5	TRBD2	CASSQGSSGVRETQYF	TGTGCCAGCAGCCAAGGATCCAGCGGGGTACGGGAGACCCAGTACTTC
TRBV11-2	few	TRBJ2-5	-	CASSSLPTSFHQETQYF	TGTGCCAGCAGCTCCCTTCCGACTAGTTTTCACCAAGAGACCCAGTACTTC
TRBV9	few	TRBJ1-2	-	CASSRTPTEGGYTF	TGTGCCAGCAGCCGAACCCCGACGGAAGGCGGCTACACCTTC
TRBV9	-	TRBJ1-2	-	CASSGPGPGYTF	TGTGCCAGCAGCGGGCCTGGCCCTGGCTACACCTTC
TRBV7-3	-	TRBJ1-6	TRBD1	CASSLRRGDPLHF	TGTGCCAGCAGCTTACGCAGGGGGGATCCCCTCCACTTT
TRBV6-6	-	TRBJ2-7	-	CASNLRGYEQYF	TGTGCCAGCAACCTCAGGGGCTACGAGCAGTACTTC
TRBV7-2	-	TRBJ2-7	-	CASSQSGGFAEQYF	TGTGCCAGCAGCCAAAGCGGCGGTTTCGCCGAGCAGTACTTC
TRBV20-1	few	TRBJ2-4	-	CSAPIQVSAKNIQYF	TGCAGTGCTCCTATCCAGGTTTCGGCCAAAAACATTCAGTACTTC
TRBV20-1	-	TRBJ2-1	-	CSALGQNNEQFF	TGCAGTGCCCTGGGACAAAACAATGAGCAGTTCTTC
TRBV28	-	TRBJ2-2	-	CASRPRVGRNTGELFF	TGTGCCTCGCGGCCAAGGGTCGGCCGGAACACCGGGGAGCTGTTTTTT
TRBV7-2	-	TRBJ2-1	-	CASSLSKYNEQFF	TGTGCCAGCAGCTTGAGCAAATACAATGAGCAGTTCTTC
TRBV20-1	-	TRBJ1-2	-	CSARNNREGYGYTF	TGCAGTGCTCGGAACAACAGGGAGGGCTATGGCTACACCTTC
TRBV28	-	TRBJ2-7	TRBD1	CASRPTGQGSYEQYF	TGTGCCAGCAGGCCGACGGGACAGGGCTCCTACGAGCAGTACTTC
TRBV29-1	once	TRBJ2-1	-	CSVEVGEEQFF	TGCAGCGTTGAAGTGGGGGAAGAGCAGTTCTTC
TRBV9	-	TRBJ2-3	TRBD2	CASSPTRAGEKDTQYF	TGTGCCAGCAGCCCAACAAGGGCGGGGGAAAAAGATACGCAGTATTTT
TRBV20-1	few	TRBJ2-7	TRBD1	CSARVDRAGVFGEQYF	TGCAGTGCTAGAGTCGACAGGGCAGGGGTGTTTGGCGAGCAGTACTTC
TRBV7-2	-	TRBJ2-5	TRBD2	CASSLDPAGAETQYF	TGTGCCAGCAGCTTAGATCCAGCGGGGGCTGAGACCCAGTACTTC
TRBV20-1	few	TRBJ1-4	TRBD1	CSARDRQGAGEKLFF	TGCAGTGCTAGAGATCGCCAGGGGGCGGGTGAAAAACTGTTTTTT
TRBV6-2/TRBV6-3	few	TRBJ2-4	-	CASTGIAKNIQYF	TGTGCCAGCACTGGTATAGCCAAAAACATTCAGTACTTC
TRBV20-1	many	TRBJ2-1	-	CSARDLRGNEQFF	TGCAGTGCTAGAGATCTTCGGGGTAATGAGCAGTTCTTC
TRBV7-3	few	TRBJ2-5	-	CASSLIAANQETQYF	TGTGCCAGCAGCTTAATCGCGGCTAACCAAGAGACCCAGTACTTC
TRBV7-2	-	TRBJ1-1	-	CASSLGVGNKNTEAFF	TGTGCCAGCAGCTTAGGAGTTGGGAACAAGAACACTGAAGCTTTCTTT
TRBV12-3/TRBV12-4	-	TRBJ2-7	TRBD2	CASSFLGGRGREQYF	TGTGCCAGCAGTTTTCTTGGCGGGAGGGGCCGCGAGCAGTACTTC
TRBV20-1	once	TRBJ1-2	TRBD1	CSAQGRTGYGYTF	TGCAGTGCTCAGGGACGGACAGGGTATGGCTACACCTTC
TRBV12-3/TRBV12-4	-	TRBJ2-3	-	CASRLGEGSTDTEYF	TGTGCCAGCAGGCTGGGCGAGGGTAGCACAGATACGGAGTATTTT